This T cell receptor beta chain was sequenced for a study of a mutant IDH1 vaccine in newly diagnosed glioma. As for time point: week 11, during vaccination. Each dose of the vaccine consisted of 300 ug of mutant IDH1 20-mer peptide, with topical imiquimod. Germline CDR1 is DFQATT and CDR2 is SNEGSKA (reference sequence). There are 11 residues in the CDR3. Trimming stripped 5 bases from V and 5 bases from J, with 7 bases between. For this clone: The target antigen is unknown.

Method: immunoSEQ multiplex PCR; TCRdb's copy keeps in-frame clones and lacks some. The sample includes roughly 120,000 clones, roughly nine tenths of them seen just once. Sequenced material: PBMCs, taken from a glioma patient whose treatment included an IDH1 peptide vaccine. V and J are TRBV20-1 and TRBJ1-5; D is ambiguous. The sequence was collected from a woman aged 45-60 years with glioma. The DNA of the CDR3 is TGCAGTGCTGCCCAGGATCAGCCCCAGCATTTT. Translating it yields CSAAQDQPQHF.